This T cell receptor beta chain is drawn from a study of shared clonotypes between healthy human individuals. CD8 cells regarded as naive lacked CD45RO, were positively chosen for CCR7, and omitted terminally differentiated effector memory CD45RA+ cells. Execution of the assay was at deep level. Clones were sequenced by immunoSEQ multiplex PCR, and TCRdb holds only the in-frame ones, with some missing. The data hold about 2 million clones, with over 85% observed a single time. The sequencing sample was made of naive CD8+ T cells sorted from blood. The origin of this receptor is a man younger than 35 in good health.

The DNA for the CDR3 is TGTGCCAGCAGCTCGATGACTAGCGTGATCAATGAGCAGTTCTTC. Its protein product is CASSSMTSVINEQFF. V usage is TRBV7-9 and J usage is TRBJ2-1, with 8 bases fitting TRBD2. The ends lost 4 bases at V and 6 bases at J; junction bases unmatched: 8. The CDR3 is 15 amino acids. Germline V gene data show CDR1 as SEHNR and CDR2 as FQNEAQ (reference sequence).